A single sample gave rise to the 27 T cell receptor beta chains below, sequenced in a study of cytomegalovirus exposure and HLA in healthy donors. Amplification used 60 Vbeta primers and 13 Jbeta primers. Sequencing was performed with immunoSEQ multiplex PCR; in TCRdb, only in-frame clones are kept and a portion is missing. This table has roughly 190,000 clones, roughly 73% appearing once. Sequencing input: PBMCs. The source is a woman younger than 45 in good health and CMV-seronegative.

The chain is built from TRBV6-6 and TRBJ2-3, with a possible D match to TRBD1 (6 bases). With 4 bases removed from V and 1 base from J, the gap between germline ends came to 12 bases. Germline CDR1 reads MNHNY; CDR2 reads SVGAGI (reference sequence). CDR3 size: 15 residues. This CDR3 reads CASSSLNRGTDTQYF. The CDR3 DNA follows: TGTGCCAGCAGTTCTTTAAACAGGGGCACAGATACGCAGTATTTT.

The chain combines TRBV6-6 with TRBJ1-4; 8 bases are a match to TRBD1. V trimming: 8 bases; J trimming: 0 bases; junction bases outside the gene matches: 2. The CDR3 covers 14 residues. The germline CDR1 and CDR2 sequences are MNHNY and SVGAGI (reference sequence). CDR3 DNA sequence: TGTGCCAGCCGGACAGGGCCAACTAATGAAAAACTGTTTTTT. It encodes CASRTGPTNEKLFF.

Comment on this clone: This CDR3 is also generated by other DNA sequences in the sample. The J gene is TRBJ1-5, the V gene TRBV9; perhaps TRBD1 as D (5 bases). This CDR3 has 14 residues. Germline CDR1 and CDR2: SGDLS and YYNGEE. V lost 3 bases and J 3 bases, leaving 10 bases between the germline ends. The DNA of the CDR3 is TGTGCCAGCAGCGGGGGGGGGAACAATCAGCCCCAGCATTTT. Translation gives CASSGGGNNQPQHF.

This rearrangement joins TRBV5-1 to TRBJ2-2, with 10 bases aligning to TRBD2. The CDR3 is 18 amino acids. V was pared by 3 bases and J by 7 bases, with 15 bases of the junction left unmatched. Germline V gene lookup returns CDR1 SGHRS and CDR2 YFSETQ. The DNA for the CDR3 is TGCGCCAGCAGCTCAGGTAAGCGGGGGGGCTTGTTGGGCGGGGAGCTGTTTTTT. Translated, it gives CASSSGKRGGLLGGELFF.

The rearrangement links TRBV7-9 to TRBJ1-2, with D hard to call. Germline V CDR1 and CDR2: SEHNR, FQNEAQ (reference sequence). The V gene lost 4 bases and the J gene lost 8 bases, with 17 bases spanning the gap. The CDR3 has 14 residues. The CDR3 spells CASSSLPGSTGYTF. As DNA, the CDR3 is TGTGCCAGCAGCTCCCTCCCCGGGAGTACAGGCTACACCTTC.

This chain connects TRBV7-2 to TRBJ1-5, with D uncertain. V was pared by 2 bases and J by 5 bases, with 4 bases between. This CDR3 has 12 residues. Germline CDR1 reads SGHTA; CDR2 reads FQGNSA. CDR3 nucleotides: TGTGCCAGCAGCTTAAGAGATCAGCCCCAGCATTTT. The encoded protein is CASSLRDQPQHF.

This clone appeared once. The rearrangement uses TRBV2 and TRBJ1-5; D is perhaps TRBD1 (5 bases). The CDR3 consists of 14 residues. The V gene lost 7 bases and the J gene lost 6 bases, with 16 bases spanning the gap. Germline V gives CDR1 SNHLY, CDR2 FYNNEI. CDR3 in DNA: TGTGCCAGCAATACAGGTGGGATGGGTCAGCCCCAGCATTTT. It is translated as CASNTGGMGQPQHF.

This clone was recorded a few times. This chain joins TRBV19 and TRBJ2-1; TRBD2 matches 8 bases. With V trimmed by 6 bases and J by 3 bases, 13 bases remained unmatched. This CDR3 region has 17 residues. Germline CDR1 LNHDA, CDR2 SQIVND (reference sequence). Written as DNA, the CDR3 is TGTGCCAGTAGCCCGGGGGGGCTAGCGCTATACTACAATGAGCAGTTCTTC. It codes for CASSPGGLALYYNEQFF.

This rearrangement joins TRBV6-5 to TRBJ1-1, with 8 bases fitting TRBD1. V was pared by 5 bases and J by 0 bases, with 5 bases of the junction left unmatched. Germline-derived CDR1 and CDR2 are MNHEY and SVGAGI. The CDR3 runs to 15 residues. The CDR3 here is CASSLGQGMNTEAFF. DNA of the CDR3: TGTGCCAGCAGTCTAGGACAGGGAATGAACACTGAAGCTTTCTTT.

This rearrangement joins TRBV5-4 to TRBJ2-7; 8 nucleotides match TRBD1. CDR1 SGHNT and CDR2 YYREEE come from the germline V gene (reference sequence). Trimming took 5 bases from V and 5 from J; bases not matched to a gene: 12. The CDR3 totals 15 residues. In nucleotides, the CDR3 is TGTGCCAGCAGGCAAGACAGGGGTCGACACAACGAGCAGTACTTC. Its translation: CASRQDRGRHNEQYF.

This clone was counted only a few times. The rearrangement links TRBV6-5 to TRBJ1-2; D not resolved. The CDR3 is 12 amino acids. Per the germline V gene, CDR1 is MNHEY and CDR2 is SVGAGI. V was clipped by 5 bases and J by 5 bases, with 9 bases between them. CDR3: CASSEGWYGYTF. The CDR3 DNA reads as TGTGCCAGCAGTGAGGGTTGGTATGGCTACACCTTC.

The rearrangement uses TRBV4-2 and TRBJ2-5, with 11 bases aligning to TRBD2. Unmatched junction bases numbered 10, after V lost 4 bases and J lost 3 bases. CDR3 length equals 17 residues. The germline V gene encodes CDR1 LGHNA and CDR2 YNFKEQ. CDR3 bases: TGTGCCAGCAGCCCGTTCCAGCTAGCGGGGGGAAAAGAGACCCAGTACTTC. It yields the protein CASSPFQLAGGKETQYF.

V usage is TRBV27 and J usage is TRBJ2-7; no clear D. Germline V gene lookup returns CDR1 MNHEY and CDR2 SMNVEV (reference sequence). V lost 4 bases and J 7 bases, leaving 14 bases between the germline ends. This CDR3 has 13 amino acids. The CDR3 DNA sequence: TGTGCCAGCAGTTCCGACCCCCTCGGGGAGCAGTACTTC. Protein sequence: CASSSDPLGEQYF.

As for this clone: Other DNA sequences from this sample encode an identical CDR3 as well. CDR3: CASSLDRGSYEQYF. CDR3 nucleotides: TGCGCCAGCAGCTTGGACCGGGGAAGCTACGAGCAGTACTTC. This chain uses TRBV5-1 with TRBJ2-7, with D maybe TRBD2 (5 bases). Germline-derived CDR1 and CDR2 are SGHRS and YFSETQ. The V gene lost 0 bases and the J gene lost 3 bases, with 10 bases spanning the gap. The CDR3 is 14 residues long. Using reference TRBV5-1 and TRBJ2-7 for the parts outside the CDR3, the full variable domain is KAGVTQTPRYLIKTRGQQVTLSCSPISGHRSVSWYQQTPGQGLQFLFEYFSETQRNKGNFPGRFSGRQFSNSRSEMNVSTLELGDSALYLCASSLDRGSYEQYFGPGTRLTVT.

The rearrangement joins TRBV9 to TRBJ1-4; TRBD1 agrees at 8 bases. Germline V gene sequence: CDR1 SGDLS, CDR2 YYNGEE. The CDR3 is made up of 15 amino acids. The trim removed 0 bases at V and 8 bases at J, leaving 6 bases unmatched. The chain's CDR3 is CASSVEPGGREKLFF. CDR3 DNA: TGTGCCAGCAGCGTAGAGCCAGGGGGCAGGGAAAAACTGTTTTTT.

The V gene is TRBV4-1, the J gene TRBJ2-5; 7 bases match TRBD1. The DNA end favors TRBJ2-7, so the J call may be wrong. Per germline, CDR1 MGHRA and CDR2 YSYEKL. This CDR3 region has 16 residues. CDR3 DNA sequence: TGCGCCAGCAGCCAAGGAGGGGAGAGGGGGCTATACGAGCAGTACTTC. It codes for CASSQGGERGLYEQYF.

The chain combines TRBV6-5 with TRBJ2-5, with D uncertain. Trimming pared 2 bases from V and 2 bases from J, leaving 12 bases between. Germline lookup yields CDR1 MNHEY and CDR2 SVGAGI. The CDR3 is made up of 15 amino acids. CDR3 amino acids: CASSYVQAEQETQYF. The CDR3 bases are TGTGCCAGCAGTTACGTCCAGGCCGAACAAGAGACCCAGTACTTC.

This clone was counted a few times. In the same sample, other DNA sequences code for this CDR3. This chain connects TRBV5-4 to TRBJ2-7, with 7 bases identical to TRBD1. This CDR3 is 13 amino acids long. CDR1 is SGHNT, CDR2 YYREEE, per germline (reference sequence). V lost 3 bases to trimming and J lost 4 bases; unmatched junction nucleotides: 4. CDR3 nucleotides: TGTGCCAGCAGCTCAGGGGGTGGGTACGAGCAGTACTTC. This sequence encodes CASSSGGGYEQYF.

This sequence joins TRBV6-4 and TRBJ2-3, with 9 bases aligning to TRBD2. The CDR3 totals 16 residues. The junction had 8 bases not matched to a gene; V was cut back by 6 bases and J by 1 base. Germline V gene sequence: CDR1 MRHNA, CDR2 SNTAGT. CDR3 protein: CASSTLAGSRTDTQYF. CDR3 nucleotide sequence: TGTGCCAGCAGCACCCTAGCGGGGTCTCGCACAGATACGCAGTATTTT.

The sample holds a few counts of this clone. J is TRBJ1-1 and V is TRBV7-7; no definite D call. The V gene's germline CDR1 is SSHAT and CDR2 FNYEAQ (reference sequence). V dropped 1 base and J dropped 6 bases, with 9 bases sitting between them. CDR3 length equals 13 residues. The CDR3 loop reads CASSLEPGAEAFF. DNA for the CDR3: TGTGCCAGCAGCTTAGAACCAGGCGCTGAAGCTTTCTTT.

Here the CDR3 DNA reads TGTGCCAGTAGTCGGGACAGGGGGGGCGAAGAGACCCAGTACTTC. Translation: CASSRDRGGEETQYF. V and J are TRBV19 and TRBJ2-5; 11 nucleotides match TRBD1. The CDR3 consists of 15 residues. Germline lookup yields CDR1 LNHDA and CDR2 SQIVND (reference sequence). Germline trimming cut 5 bases from V and 3 bases from J; bases unmatched to any gene: 5.

The rearrangement uses TRBV25-1 and TRBJ1-6; D unclear. The CDR3 is made up of 13 amino acids. The germline CDR1 and CDR2 sequences are MGHDK and SYGVNS. The V end was cut by 8 bases, the J end by 5 bases, with 10 bases between. In nucleotides, the CDR3 is TGTGCCAGCGGAGGCAGGAATAATTCACCCCTCCACTTT. Translating gives CASGGRNNSPLHF.

Only a few counts were recorded for this clone. The chain combines TRBV27 with TRBJ2-5; D is perhaps TRBD2 (5 bases). Germline CDR1 is MNHEY and CDR2 is SMNVEV (reference sequence). This CDR3 spans 14 amino acids. V shed 5 bases and J shed 5 bases, with 15 bases lying between them. CDR3 in amino acids: CASSLRRGSETQYF. The CDR3 region has the DNA TGTGCCAGCAGTCTACGGAGAGGGTCTGAGACCCAGTACTTC.

V and J are TRBV15 and TRBJ2-7; 7 nucleotides agree with TRBD1. There are 16 residues in the CDR3. The ends lost 4 bases at V and 1 base at J; junction bases unmatched: 10. CDR1 and CDR2 from the germline V gene are LNHNV and YYDKDF (reference sequence). The CDR3 DNA is TGTGCCACCAGCAAGATCCGGGACAGCCTTTCCTACGAGCAGTACTTC. Protein: CATSKIRDSLSYEQYF.

This sequence joins TRBV7-3 and TRBJ1-2; weak D call: TRBD1 (6 bases). Germline V gene lookup returns CDR1 SGHTA and CDR2 FQGTGA. The CDR3 has 17 amino acids. With 3 bases removed from V and 4 bases from J, the gap between germline ends came to 21 bases. CDR3 in amino acids: CASSLGGPGGGAYGYTF. Written as DNA, the CDR3 is TGTGCCAGCAGCTTGGGGGGCCCGGGAGGGGGGGCCTATGGCTACACCTTC.

The chain uses TRBV2 and TRBJ2-3, with D perhaps matching TRBD1 (5 bases). Per the germline V gene, CDR1 is SNHLY and CDR2 is FYNNEI. V was cut by 0 bases and J by 6 bases, with 7 bases left in between. The CDR3 length is 13 residues. CDR3 in DNA: TGTGCCAGCAGTGAAGCGGCAGGGGATACGCAGTATTTT. Its translation is CASSEAAGDTQYF.

V is TRBV7-6 and J is TRBJ1-1; D may be TRBD1 (6 bases). Deletions cut 6 bases from V and 6 bases from J, with 26 bases between. Germline CDR1 is SGHVS and CDR2 is FNYEAQ. The length of the CDR3 is 17 residues. CDR3 bases: TGTGCCAGCAGTAGACCTCCAGTAGGTTCCCAGGGGTCTGAAGCTTTCTTT. Encoded protein: CASSRPPVGSQGSEAFF.